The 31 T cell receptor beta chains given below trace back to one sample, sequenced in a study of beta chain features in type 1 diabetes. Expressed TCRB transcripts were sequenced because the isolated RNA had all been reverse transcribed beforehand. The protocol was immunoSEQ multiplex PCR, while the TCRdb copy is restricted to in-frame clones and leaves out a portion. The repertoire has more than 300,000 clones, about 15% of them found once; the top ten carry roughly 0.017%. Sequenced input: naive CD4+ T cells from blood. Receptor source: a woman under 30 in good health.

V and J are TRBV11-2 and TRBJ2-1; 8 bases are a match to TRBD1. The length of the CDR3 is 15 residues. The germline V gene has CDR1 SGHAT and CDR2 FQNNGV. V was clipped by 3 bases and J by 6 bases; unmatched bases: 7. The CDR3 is CASSFHQGASNEQFF. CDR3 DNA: TGTGCCAGCAGCTTTCACCAGGGGGCTTCCAATGAGCAGTTCTTC.

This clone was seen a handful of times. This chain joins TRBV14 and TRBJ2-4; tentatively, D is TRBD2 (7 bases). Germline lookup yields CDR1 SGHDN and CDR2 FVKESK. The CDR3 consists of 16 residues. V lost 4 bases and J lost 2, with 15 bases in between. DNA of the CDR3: TGTGCCAGCAGCCTGGGGGGCGGGAGTACCAAAAACATTCAGTACTTC. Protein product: CASSLGGGSTKNIQYF.

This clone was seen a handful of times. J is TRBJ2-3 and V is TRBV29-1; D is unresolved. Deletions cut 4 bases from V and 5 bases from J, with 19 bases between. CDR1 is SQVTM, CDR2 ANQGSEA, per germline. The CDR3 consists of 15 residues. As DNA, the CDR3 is TGCAGCGTTGGATTAGGTGGCAGGAATCAAGATACGCAGTATTTT. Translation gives CSVGLGGRNQDTQYF.

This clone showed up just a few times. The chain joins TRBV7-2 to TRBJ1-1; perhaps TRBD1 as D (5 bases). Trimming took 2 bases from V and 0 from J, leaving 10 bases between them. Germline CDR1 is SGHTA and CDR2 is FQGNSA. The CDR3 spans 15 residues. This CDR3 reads CASSLRGRVNTEAFF. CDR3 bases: TGTGCCAGCAGCTTACGCGGCAGGGTGAACACTGAAGCTTTCTTT.

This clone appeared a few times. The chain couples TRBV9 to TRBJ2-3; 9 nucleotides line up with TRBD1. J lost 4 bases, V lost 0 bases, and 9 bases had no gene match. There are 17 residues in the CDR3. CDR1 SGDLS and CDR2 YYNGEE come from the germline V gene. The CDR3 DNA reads TGTGCCAGCAGCGTAGAATGGGGACAGGGCCGTCCAGATACGCAGTATTTT. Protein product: CASSVEWGQGRPDTQYF.

CDR3 sequence reads: CASSVEGSKGDTQYF. Here the CDR3 DNA reads TGTGCCAGCAGCGTAGAGGGCTCAAAGGGGGATACGCAGTATTTT. The chain couples TRBV9 to TRBJ2-3, with a possible D match to TRBD1 (5 bases). Germline CDR1 is SGDLS and CDR2 is YYNGEE. The CDR3 runs to 15 residues. Trimming took 0 bases from V and 6 from J, leaving 14 bases between them.

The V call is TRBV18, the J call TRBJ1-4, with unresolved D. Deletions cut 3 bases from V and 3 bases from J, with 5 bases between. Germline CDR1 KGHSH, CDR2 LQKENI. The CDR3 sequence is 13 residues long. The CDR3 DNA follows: TGTGCCAGCTCACCGGACTCTAATGAAAAACTGTTTTTT. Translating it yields CASSPDSNEKLFF.

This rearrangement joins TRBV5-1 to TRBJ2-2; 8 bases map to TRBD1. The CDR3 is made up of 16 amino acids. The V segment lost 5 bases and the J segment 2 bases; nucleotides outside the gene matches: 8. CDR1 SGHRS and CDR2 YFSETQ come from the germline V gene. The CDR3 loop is CASSNKDRANTGELFF. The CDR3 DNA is TGCGCCAGCAGTAACAAGGACAGGGCAAACACCGGGGAGCTGTTTTTT.

The DNA for the CDR3 is TGTGCCAGCAGCGAGAACAGGGTCTACGAGCAGTACTTC. Protein sequence: CASSENRVYEQYF. The chain has TRBV2 and TRBJ2-7, with D possibly matching TRBD1 (6 bases). Per the germline V gene, CDR1 is SNHLY and CDR2 is FYNNEI. The CDR3 is 13 amino acids. Trimming left V 6 bases short and J 3 bases short, with 12 bases between. The complete variable domain, with remaining parts taken from reference TRBV2 and TRBJ2-7, reads EPEVTQTPSHQVTQMGQEVILRCVPISNHLYFYWYRQILGQKVEFLVSFYNNEISEKSEIFDDQFSVERPDGSNFTLKIRSTKLEDSAMYFCASSENRVYEQYFGPGTRLTVT.

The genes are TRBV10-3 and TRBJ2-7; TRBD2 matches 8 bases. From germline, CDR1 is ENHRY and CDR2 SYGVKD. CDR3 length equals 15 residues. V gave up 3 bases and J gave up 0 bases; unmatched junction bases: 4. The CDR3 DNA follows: TGTGCCATCAGTGAACAGACTAGCGTCTCCTACGAGCAGTACTTC. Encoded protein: CAISEQTSVSYEQYF.

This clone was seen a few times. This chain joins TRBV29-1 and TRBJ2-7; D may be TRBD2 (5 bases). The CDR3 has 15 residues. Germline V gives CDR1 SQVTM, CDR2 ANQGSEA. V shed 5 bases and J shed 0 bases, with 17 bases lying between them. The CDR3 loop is CSVQGGGSLSYEQYF. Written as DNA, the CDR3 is TGCAGCGTTCAAGGCGGAGGAAGTCTCTCCTACGAGCAGTACTTC.

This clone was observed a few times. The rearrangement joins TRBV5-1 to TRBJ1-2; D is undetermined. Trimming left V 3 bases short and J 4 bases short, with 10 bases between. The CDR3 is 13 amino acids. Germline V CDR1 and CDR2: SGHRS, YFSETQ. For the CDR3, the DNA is TGCGCCAGCAGCTCCACCTCAGGCTATGGCTACACCTTC. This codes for CASSSTSGYGYTF. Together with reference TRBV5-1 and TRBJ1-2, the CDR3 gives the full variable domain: KAGVTQTPRYLIKTRGQQVTLSCSPISGHRSVSWYQQTPGQGLQFLFEYFSETQRNKGNFPGRFSGRQFSNSRSEMNVSTLELGDSALYLCASSSTSGYGYTFGSGTRLTVV.

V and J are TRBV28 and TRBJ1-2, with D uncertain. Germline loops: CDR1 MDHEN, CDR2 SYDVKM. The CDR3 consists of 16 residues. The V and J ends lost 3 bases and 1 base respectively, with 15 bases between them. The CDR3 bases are TGTGCCAGCAGTTTTGGCAGAAGGTACTATAACTATGGCTACACCTTC. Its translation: CASSFGRRYYNYGYTF.

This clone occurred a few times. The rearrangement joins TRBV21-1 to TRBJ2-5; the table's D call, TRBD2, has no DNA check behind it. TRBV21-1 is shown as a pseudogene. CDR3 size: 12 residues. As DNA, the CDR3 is TGTGCCAGCAGCAAAGTACTAGAGACCCAGTACTTC. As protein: CASSKVLETQYF.

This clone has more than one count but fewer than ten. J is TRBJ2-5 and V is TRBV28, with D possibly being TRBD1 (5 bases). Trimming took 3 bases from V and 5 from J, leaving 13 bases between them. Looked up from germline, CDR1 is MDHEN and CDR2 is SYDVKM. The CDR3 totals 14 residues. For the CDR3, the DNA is TGTGCCAGCAGTTTCCCACAGGCGTGGGAGACCCAGTACTTC. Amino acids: CASSFPQAWETQYF.

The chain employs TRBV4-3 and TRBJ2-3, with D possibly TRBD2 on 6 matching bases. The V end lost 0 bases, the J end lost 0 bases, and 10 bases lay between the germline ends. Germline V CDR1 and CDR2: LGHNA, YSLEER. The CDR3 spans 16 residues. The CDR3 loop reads CASSQEYAGSTDTQYF. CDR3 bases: TGCGCCAGCAGCCAAGAGTATGCGGGGAGCACAGATACGCAGTATTTT.

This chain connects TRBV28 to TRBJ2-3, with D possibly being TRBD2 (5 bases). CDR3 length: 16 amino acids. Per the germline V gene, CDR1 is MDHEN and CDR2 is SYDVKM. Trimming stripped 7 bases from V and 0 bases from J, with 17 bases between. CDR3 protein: CASKTPGSWSTDTQYF. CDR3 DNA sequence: TGTGCCAGCAAAACCCCGGGGAGTTGGAGCACAGATACGCAGTATTTT.

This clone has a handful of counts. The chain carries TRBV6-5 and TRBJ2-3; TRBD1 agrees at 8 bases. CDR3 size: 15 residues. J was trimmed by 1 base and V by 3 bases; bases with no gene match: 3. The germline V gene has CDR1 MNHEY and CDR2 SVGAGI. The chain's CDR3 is CASSYSQGGTDTQYF. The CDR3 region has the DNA TGTGCCAGCAGTTATTCACAGGGGGGCACAGATACGCAGTATTTT.

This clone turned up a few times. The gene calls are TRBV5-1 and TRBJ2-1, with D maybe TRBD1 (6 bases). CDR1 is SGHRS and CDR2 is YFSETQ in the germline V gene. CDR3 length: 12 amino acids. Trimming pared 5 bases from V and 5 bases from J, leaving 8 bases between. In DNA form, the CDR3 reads TGCGCCAGCAGAACAGGGAACAATGAGCAGTTCTTC. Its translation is CASRTGNNEQFF.

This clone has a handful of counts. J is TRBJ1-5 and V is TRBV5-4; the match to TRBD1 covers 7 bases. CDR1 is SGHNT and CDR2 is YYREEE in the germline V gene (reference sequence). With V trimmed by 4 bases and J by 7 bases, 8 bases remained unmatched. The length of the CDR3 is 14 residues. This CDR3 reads CASSLAGGEQPQHF. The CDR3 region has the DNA TGTGCCAGCAGCCTCGCAGGGGGAGAGCAGCCCCAGCATTTT.

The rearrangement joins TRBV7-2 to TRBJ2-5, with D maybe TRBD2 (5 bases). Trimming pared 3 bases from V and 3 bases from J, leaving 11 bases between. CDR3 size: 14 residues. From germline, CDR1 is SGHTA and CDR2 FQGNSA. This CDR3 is CASSLRAREETQYF. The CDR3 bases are TGTGCCAGCAGCTTGAGGGCTCGTGAAGAGACCCAGTACTTC.

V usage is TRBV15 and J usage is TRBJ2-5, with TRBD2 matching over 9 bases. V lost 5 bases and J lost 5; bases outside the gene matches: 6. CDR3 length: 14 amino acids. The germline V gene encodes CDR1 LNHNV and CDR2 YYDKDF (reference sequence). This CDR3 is CATSPGLAVETQYF. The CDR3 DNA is TGTGCCACCAGCCCGGGACTAGCCGTCGAGACCCAGTACTTC.

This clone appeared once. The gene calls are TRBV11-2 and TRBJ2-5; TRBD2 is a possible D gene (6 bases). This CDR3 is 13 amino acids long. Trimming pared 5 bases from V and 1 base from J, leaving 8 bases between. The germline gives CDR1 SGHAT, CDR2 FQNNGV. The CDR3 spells CASSREFQETQYF. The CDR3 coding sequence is TGTGCCAGCAGCCGGGAGTTCCAAGAGACCCAGTACTTC. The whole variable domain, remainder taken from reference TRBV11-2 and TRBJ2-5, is EAGVAQSPRYKIIEKRQSVAFWCNPISGHATLYWYQQILGQGPKLLIQFQNNGVVDDSQLPKDRFSAERLKGVDSTLKIQPAKLEDSAVYLCASSREFQETQYFGPGTRLLVL.

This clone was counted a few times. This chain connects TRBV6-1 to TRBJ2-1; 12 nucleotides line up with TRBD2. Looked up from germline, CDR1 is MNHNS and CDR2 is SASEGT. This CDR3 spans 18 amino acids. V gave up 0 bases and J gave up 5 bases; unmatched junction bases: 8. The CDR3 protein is CASSEAGFLAGGDNEQFF. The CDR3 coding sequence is TGTGCCAGCAGTGAAGCGGGGTTCCTAGCGGGAGGGGACAATGAGCAGTTCTTC.

The CDR3 reads CAWGTQGGYEQYF. CDR3 sequence (DNA): TGTGCCTGGGGTACACAAGGGGGCTACGAGCAGTACTTC. This sequence joins TRBV30 and TRBJ2-7, with a tentative D call TRBD1 (6 bases). The CDR3 has 13 amino acids. The ends were cut back, 5 bases at V and 3 bases at J, with 14 bases in the middle. Germline-derived CDR1 and CDR2 are GTSNPN and SVGIG (reference sequence). The entire variable domain, with the rest obtained from reference TRBV30 and TRBJ2-7, is as follows: SQTIHQWPATLVQPVGSPLSLECTVEGTSNPNLYWYRQAAGRGLQLLFYSVGIGQISSEVPQNLSASRPQDRQFILSSKKLLLSDSGFYLCAWGTQGGYEQYFGPGTRLTVT.

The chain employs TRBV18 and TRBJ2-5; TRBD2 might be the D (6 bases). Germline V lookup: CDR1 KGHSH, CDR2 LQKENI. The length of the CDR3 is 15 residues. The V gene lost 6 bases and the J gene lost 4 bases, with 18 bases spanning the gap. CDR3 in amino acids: CASSRGALGGETQYF. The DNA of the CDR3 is TGTGCCAGCTCGCGAGGAGCGTTGGGGGGAGAGACCCAGTACTTC. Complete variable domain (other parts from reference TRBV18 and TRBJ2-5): NAGVMQNPRHLVRRRGQEARLRCSPMKGHSHVYWYRQLPEEGLKFMVYLQKENIIDESGMPKERFSAEFPKEGPSILRIQQVVRGDSAAYFCASSRGALGGETQYFGPGTRLLVL.

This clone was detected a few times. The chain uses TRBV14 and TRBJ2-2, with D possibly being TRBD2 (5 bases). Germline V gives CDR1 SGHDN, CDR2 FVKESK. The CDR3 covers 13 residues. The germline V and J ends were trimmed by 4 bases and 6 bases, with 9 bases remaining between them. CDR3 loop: CASSPRTSGELFF. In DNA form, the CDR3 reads TGTGCCAGCAGCCCTCGGACTTCCGGGGAGCTGTTTTTT.

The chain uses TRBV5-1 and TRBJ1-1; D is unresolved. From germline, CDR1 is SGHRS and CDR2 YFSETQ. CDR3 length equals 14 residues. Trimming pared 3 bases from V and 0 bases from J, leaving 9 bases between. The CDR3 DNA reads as TGCGCCAGCAGCTCTGGGAGAATGAACACTGAAGCTTTCTTT. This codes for CASSSGRMNTEAFF.

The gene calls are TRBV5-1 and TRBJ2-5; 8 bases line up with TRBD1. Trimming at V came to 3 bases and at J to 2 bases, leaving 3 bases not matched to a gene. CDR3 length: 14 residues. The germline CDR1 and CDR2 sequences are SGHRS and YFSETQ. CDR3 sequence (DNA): TGCGCCAGCAGCTACGGGACAGGACAAGAGACCCAGTACTTC. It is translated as CASSYGTGQETQYF.

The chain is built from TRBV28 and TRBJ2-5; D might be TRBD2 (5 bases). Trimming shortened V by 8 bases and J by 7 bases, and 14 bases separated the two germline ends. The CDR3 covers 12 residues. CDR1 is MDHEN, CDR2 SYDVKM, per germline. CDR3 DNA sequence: TGTGCCAGCCTTCTAGCTGGCGGGACCCAGTACTTC. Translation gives CASLLAGGTQYF.

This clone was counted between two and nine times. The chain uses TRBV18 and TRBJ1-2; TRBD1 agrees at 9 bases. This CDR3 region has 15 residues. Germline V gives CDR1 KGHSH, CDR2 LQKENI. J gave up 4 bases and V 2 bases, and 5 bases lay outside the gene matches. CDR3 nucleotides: TGTGCCAGCTCACCAATACAGGGGGCAGGCTATGGCTACACCTTC. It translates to CASSPIQGAGYGYTF. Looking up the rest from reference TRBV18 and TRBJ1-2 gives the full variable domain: NAGVMQNPRHLVRRRGQEARLRCSPMKGHSHVYWYRQLPEEGLKFMVYLQKENIIDESGMPKERFSAEFPKEGPSILRIQQVVRGDSAAYFCASSPIQGAGYGYTFGSGTRLTVV.